This T cell receptor (beta chain) was observed in a study of blood T cells in healthy people across ages. Study-wide results and caveats: Because sorting was not performed, PBMCs prevented conclusive naive versus antigen-experienced comparison. Higher diversity, along with more naive CD4+ cells, distinguished long-lived donors from aged donors.

A remark on this clonotype: What it recognizes is unknown.

The V end was cut by 5 bases, the J end by 4 bases, with 10 bases between. Looked up from germline, CDR1 is SEHNR and CDR2 is FQNEAQ (reference sequence). The CDR3 covers 13 residues. A sample-barcoded 5' primer and a J-beta primer mix were used in a second PCR of about 7 to 12 cycles. Each sample provided no less than 3 million CDR3-containing paired-end reads. MiXCR was run by TCRdb on the 5' RACE reads, yielding one entry per CDR3 protein. The sample shows some 800,000 distinct CDR3 sequences, under 55% of them seen only once. The chain recombines TRBV7-9 with TRBJ2-3; no firm D call. Sequencing was performed on blood. This receptor was taken from a man in his 60s in good health. The CDR3 nucleotides are TGTGCCAGCAGCGCCCTCGACGCAGATACGCAGTATTTT. It encodes CASSALDADTQYF.